Listed below are T cell receptor beta chains from one sample, sequenced in a study of blood T cell repertoires in COVID-19. Only in-frame clones appear in the TCRdb table, and some are missing; sequencing was by immunoSEQ multiplex PCR. The table lists 200,000 to 300,000 clones, around four fifths of them singletons. The specimen was peripheral blood. The receptors come from a woman aged 60-70 years with active or convalescent COVID-19. Both conserved end residues are trimmed from each CDR3. Only some rows state a clone size, as once, few, many or a class for expanded clones.

V gene,J gene,clone size,CDR3 protein
TRBV5-6,TRBJ2-2,NA,ASSLTGTLTGELF
TRBV5-1,TRBJ2-4,NA,ASRQGEVQY
TRBV7-3,TRBJ1-2,NA,ASSLTGRHGYT
TRBV20-1,TRBJ2-1,once,SVPWGDEQF
TRBV11-3,TRBJ2-7,NA,ASSLFDRYYEQY
TRBV5-1,TRBJ1-2,NA,ASSLGWIDRDILVVDYGYT
TRBV2,TRBJ1-2,NA,ASSETQYGYT
TRBV5-6,TRBJ1-4,few,ASSPGQGGRELF
TRBV6-6,TRBJ2-1,NA,ASSYPDKAEQF
TRBV28,TRBJ1-4,NA,ASSLSRGATNEKLF
TRBV2,TRBJ2-3,NA,ASAPWRGESTDTQY
TRBV7-9,TRBJ1-6,few,ASSRGSPLH
TRBV11-2,TRBJ2-4,NA,ASSYGLAKNIQY
TRBV9,TRBJ1-3,NA,ASSVSSQGNTIY
TRBV19,TRBJ1-5,many,ASSIGESNQPQH
TRBV7-2,TRBJ1-2,few,ASSSNNRVGGYT
TRBV27,TRBJ2-5,NA,ASSRWTSGEETQY